This T cell receptor beta chain was sequenced for a study of a mutant IDH1 vaccine in newly diagnosed glioma. The overall study: The earlier regimen, radiotherapy, temozolomide, or both, was most often both.

The study's findings and limits: Patients showed vaccine-induced immune responses at a rate of roughly 93%.

Time point defined: baseline, week 1 (first vaccination visit). Regarding treatment: pre-vaccination baseline after standard-of-care therapy. Patients carried new grade 3 or 4 IDH1-mutant astrocytomas lacking nuclear ATRX. The length of the CDR3 is 15 residues. Germline-derived CDR1 and CDR2 are SGDLS and YYNGEE. The V end lost 0 bases, the J end lost 2 bases, and 12 bases lay between the germline ends. Of note for this clone: Its antigen is not known.

Only in-frame clones appear in the TCRdb table, and some are missing; sequencing was by immunoSEQ multiplex PCR. The table shows about 88,000 clones, with roughly 82% occurring only once. Sequencing used PBMCs, obtained from a glioma patient treated with radiotherapy, temozolomide or both. This chain joins TRBV9 and TRBJ2-7, with a possible D match to TRBD2 (5 bases). The receptor's source is a man aged 35 to 55 with glioma. Some clones in this sample may be carry-over from other donors' samples. The CDR3 sequence is CASSVDEGVAYEQYF. CDR3 DNA sequence: TGTGCCAGCAGCGTAGACGAGGGTGTGGCCTACGAGCAGTACTTC.